These 32 T cell receptor beta chains were all obtained from the same sample, sequenced in a study of T cell changes during pregnancy in multiple sclerosis. Data came from immunoSEQ multiplex PCR; TCRdb stores just in-frame clones and leaves some out. The profile shows 30,000 to 35,000 clones, 90% of them singletons. Sample: CD8+ T cells from peripheral blood mononuclear cells, taken before pregnancy. The origin of the receptors is a female donor with multiple sclerosis, enrolled in a pregnancy study.

V usage is TRBV19 and J usage is TRBJ1-2; D is uncertain. The V and J ends lost 4 bases and 2 bases respectively, with 14 bases between them. Germline V lookup: CDR1 LNHDA, CDR2 SQIVND (reference sequence). The CDR3 runs to 15 residues. CDR3 coding DNA: TGTGCCAGTAGTACAACCGAGCGTCCCAACTATGGCTACACCTTC. This codes for CASSTTERPNYGYTF.

V gene TRBV6-1 combines with J gene TRBJ2-7; a possible D gene is TRBD2 (6 bases). The ends were cut back, 2 bases at V and 7 bases at J, with 18 bases in the middle. The germline V gene has CDR1 MNHNS and CDR2 SASEGT. CDR3 length: 15 residues. The CDR3 DNA follows: TGTGCCAGCAGTGAATCCCCGGGACTCTCTGTGGAGCAGTACTTC. It yields the protein CASSESPGLSVEQYF.

This chain connects TRBV7-9 to TRBJ2-7, with D possibly being TRBD2 (6 bases). V was shortened by 3 bases and J by 4 bases, with 10 bases between the two germline ends. Germline V gene data show CDR1 as SEHNR and CDR2 as FQNEAQ (reference sequence). CDR3 length: 13 amino acids. In DNA, the CDR3 is TGTGCCAGCAGCTTTCCGGGGGATTACGAGCAGTACTTC. The encoded protein is CASSFPGDYEQYF.

V and J are TRBV4-3 and TRBJ1-4; TRBD1 matches 9 bases. The CDR3 is 16 residues long. The V gene's germline CDR1 is LGHNA and CDR2 YSLEER. The J segment lost 7 bases and the V segment lost 1 base, leaving 7 bases of the junction unmatched. The CDR3 region has the DNA TGCGCCAGCAGCCAAGCGACGGGACAGGGTTCTGAAAAACTGTTTTTT. Protein sequence: CASSQATGQGSEKLFF.

The gene calls are TRBV19 and TRBJ1-6, with TRBD1 identical over 9 bases. Germline-derived CDR1 and CDR2 are LNHDA and SQIVND (reference sequence). V lost 6 bases and J lost 7; bases outside the gene matches: 7. The CDR3 has 15 residues. In DNA, the CDR3 is TGTGCCAGTAGGCTACAGGGGGCCGGGAATTCACCCCTCCACTTT. This translates into CASRLQGAGNSPLHF.

Written as DNA, the CDR3 is TGTGCCAGTAGTATAGTCACTAGCGGGTATAACACCGGGGAGCTGTTTTTT. It specifies CASSIVTSGYNTGELFF. V is TRBV19 and J is TRBJ2-2; 9 bases are shared with TRBD2. V lost 1 base to trimming and J lost 2 bases; unmatched junction nucleotides: 5. Germline CDR1 reads LNHDA; CDR2 reads SQIVND (reference sequence). The CDR3 has 17 residues.

This chain links TRBV5-4 with TRBJ2-2; maybe TRBD1 (6 bases). The CDR3 is 15 residues long. From germline, CDR1 is SGHNT and CDR2 YYREEE (reference sequence). V was shortened by 1 base and J by 6 bases, with 13 bases between the two germline ends. The CDR3 nucleotides are TGTGCCAGCAGCTTGAGTCCGGGACACTCCGGGGAGCTGTTTTTT. Translated: CASSLSPGHSGELFF.

DNA for the CDR3: TGTGCCAGCAGTCCGCAGGGCAAGGGCTACGAGCAGTACTTC. Translation gives CASSPQGKGYEQYF. The V gene is TRBV6-6, the J gene TRBJ2-7; possibly TRBD1 for D (5 bases). The ends were cut back, 5 bases at V and 3 bases at J, with 14 bases in the middle. Germline CDR1 is MNHNY and CDR2 is SVGAGI (reference sequence). This CDR3 has 14 amino acids.

The chain links TRBV2 to TRBJ2-3; perhaps TRBD2 as D (6 bases). The CDR3 has 14 amino acids. The V end was cut by 5 bases, the J end by 3 bases, with 12 bases between. Germline CDR1 SNHLY, CDR2 FYNNEI. As DNA, the CDR3 is TGTGCCAGCAGTACTGTAGCGGTGACAGATACGCAGTATTTT. It codes for CASSTVAVTDTQYF.

V and J are TRBV6-5 and TRBJ2-7, with TRBD2 matching over 10 bases. The CDR3 is made up of 14 amino acids. Germline CDR1 is MNHEY and CDR2 is SVGAGI. V lost 7 bases and J lost 6; bases outside the gene matches: 9. DNA for the CDR3: TGTGCCAGCACCCAAAGGGCTAGCGGGAGCGAGCAGTACTTC. Its translation is CASTQRASGSEQYF.

The chain uses TRBV5-4 and TRBJ1-1, with a tentative D call TRBD1 (6 bases). The germline V and J ends were trimmed by 1 base and 3 bases, with 13 bases remaining between them. CDR3 size: 15 residues. Germline loops: CDR1 SGHNT, CDR2 YYREEE (reference sequence). As DNA, the CDR3 is TGTGCCAGCAGCTTGCAGGGGTTGGGTGACACTGAAGCTTTCTTT. This translates into CASSLQGLGDTEAFF.

This clone has ten or more counts. The chain employs TRBV28 and TRBJ1-4; the match to TRBD1 covers 10 bases. CDR1 is MDHEN and CDR2 is SYDVKM in the germline V gene. The CDR3 has 14 amino acids. V dropped 5 bases and J dropped 6; count of bases not matched to a gene: 3. The CDR3, as DNA: TGTGCCAGCAGTGGGGACAGGGGAGATGAAAAACTGTTTTTT. Amino acids: CASSGDRGDEKLFF.

The rearrangement links TRBV4-3 to TRBJ1-6, with 7 bases identical to TRBD1. After removal of 0 bases from V and 7 bases from J, the junction contained 9 bases not matched to a gene. CDR1 LGHNA and CDR2 YSLEER come from the germline V gene. The CDR3 is 17 amino acids. The CDR3 reads CASSQDSLTGVNSPLHF. The CDR3 DNA sequence: TGCGCCAGCAGCCAAGATAGCCTCACAGGGGTAAATTCACCCCTCCACTTT.

J is TRBJ1-5 and V is TRBV9; 9 bases are shared with TRBD1. CDR3 size: 14 residues. In germline, CDR1 is SGDLS, CDR2 YYNGEE. The V and J ends lost 4 bases and 4 bases, in that order; junction bases with no gene match: 3. CDR3 coding DNA: TGTGCCAGCAGCCCGGGACAGGGAAATCAGCCCCAGCATTTT. Amino acids: CASSPGQGNQPQHF.

The V and J genes are TRBV30 and TRBJ1-6; 8 bases are a match to TRBD1. CDR3 size: 16 residues. In germline, CDR1 is GTSNPN, CDR2 SVGIG (reference sequence). Losses at the gene ends were 8 bases for V and 2 bases for J; bases not matched to a gene: 11. CDR3 amino acids: CAGDRGYVPYNSPLHF. In nucleotides, the CDR3 is TGTGCCGGCGACAGGGGATACGTCCCCTATAATTCACCCCTCCACTTT.

This clone was seen a handful of times. The chain combines TRBV5-5 with TRBJ1-1; D perhaps matches TRBD1 (5 bases). The V and J ends lost 1 base and 8 bases respectively, with 15 bases between them. This CDR3 spans 14 amino acids. In germline, CDR1 is SGHKS, CDR2 YYEKEE (reference sequence). The CDR3 DNA is TGTGCCAGCAGCTTGAAGGGTTGGGGCGCAGAAGCTTTCTTT. Translated: CASSLKGWGAEAFF.

This clone was recorded once. The V and J genes are TRBV5-1 and TRBJ2-7; unclear D gene. CDR3 length: 13 residues. Germline lookup yields CDR1 SGHRS and CDR2 YFSETQ. Trimming removed 5 bases at V and 3 bases at J, with 12 bases between. CDR3 coding DNA: TGCGCCAGCAGTCCCACCGCGAACTACGAGCAGTACTTC. It yields the protein CASSPTANYEQYF. The full variable domain, rest sourced from reference TRBV5-1 and TRBJ2-7, is KAGVTQTPRYLIKTRGQQVTLSCSPISGHRSVSWYQQTPGQGLQFLFEYFSETQRNKGNFPGRFSGRQFSNSRSEMNVSTLELGDSALYLCASSPTANYEQYFGPGTRLTVT.

This chain connects TRBV5-1 to TRBJ2-3, with 9 bases aligning to TRBD1. This CDR3 comprises 14 residues. Germline CDR1 is SGHRS and CDR2 is YFSETQ. Trimming at V came to 7 bases and at J to 3 bases, leaving 6 bases not matched to a gene. Written as DNA, the CDR3 is TGCGCCAGCCGAGGACAGGGGTTGACAGATACGCAGTATTTT. It yields the protein CASRGQGLTDTQYF.

The chain couples TRBV27 to TRBJ1-6; D gene uncertain. This CDR3 spans 12 amino acids. Germline-derived CDR1 and CDR2 are MNHEY and SMNVEV (reference sequence). V was pared by 5 bases and J by 6 bases, with 5 bases between. CDR3 residues: CASSPINSPLHF. The CDR3 DNA is TGTGCCAGCAGTCCAATTAATTCACCCCTCCACTTT.

The CDR3 region is CASRGTDPSNQPQHF. CDR3 coding DNA: TGTGCCAGCAGGGGCACAGACCCTAGCAATCAGCCCCAGCATTTT. This chain uses TRBV6-6 with TRBJ1-5; D remains ambiguous. V was trimmed by 6 bases and J by 0 bases, leaving 12 bases between them. The CDR3 has 15 amino acids. Germline CDR1 and CDR2: MNHNY and SVGAGI (reference sequence).

The chain recombines TRBV9 with TRBJ1-3, with 7 positions matching TRBD1. There are 16 residues in the CDR3. Germline CDR1 SGDLS, CDR2 YYNGEE. V was pared by 2 bases and J by 9 bases, with 14 bases of the junction left unmatched. The CDR3 bases are TGTGCCAGCAGCGTGCGAGAGGGGGCTTTAGGACGCACCATATATTTT. Translating it yields CASSVREGALGRTIYF.

V and J are TRBV7-9 and TRBJ1-2; TRBD1 aligns across 9 bases. CDR1 is SEHNR, CDR2 FQNEAQ, per germline (reference sequence). The V and J ends lost 0 bases and 4 bases, in that order; junction bases with no gene match: 12. This CDR3 comprises 18 residues. The CDR3 protein is CASSLASRDRGNVYGYTF. DNA of the CDR3: TGTGCCAGCAGCTTAGCGTCTCGTGACAGGGGGAATGTCTATGGCTACACCTTC.

The chain carries TRBV2 and TRBJ1-2, with D perhaps matching TRBD1 (5 bases). V lost 4 bases, J lost 4 bases, and 7 bases lay in between. The CDR3 length is 12 residues. Germline V gene lookup returns CDR1 SNHLY and CDR2 FYNNEI. CDR3 amino acids: CASSGTGYGYTF. The CDR3 bases are TGTGCCAGCAGTGGTACAGGCTATGGCTACACCTTC.

V usage is TRBV7-6 and J usage is TRBJ1-2, with 9 bases aligning to TRBD1. J lost 6 bases, V lost 3 bases, and 8 bases had no gene match. Germline V gene sequence: CDR1 SGHVS, CDR2 FNYEAQ. This CDR3 has 15 residues. The CDR3 DNA reads TGTGCCAGCAGCTTCAGGACAGGGGCCCAGGATGGCTACACCTTC. It specifies CASSFRTGAQDGYTF.

This chain joins TRBV30 and TRBJ1-1, with D possibly being TRBD1 (5 bases). V dropped 5 bases and J dropped 1 base, with 8 bases sitting between them. CDR3 length: 12 amino acids. Germline V gene lookup returns CDR1 GTSNPN and CDR2 SVGIG (reference sequence). The CDR3 nucleotides are TGTGCCTGGGCCCAGGGGAACACTGAAGCTTTCTTT. Translated, it gives CAWAQGNTEAFF. The full variable domain, with the rest looked up from reference TRBV30 and TRBJ1-1, is SQTIHQWPATLVQPVGSPLSLECTVEGTSNPNLYWYRQAAGRGLQLLFYSVGIGQISSEVPQNLSASRPQDRQFILSSKKLLLSDSGFYLCAWAQGNTEAFFGQGTRLTVV.

The V call is TRBV19, the J call TRBJ1-1; possibly TRBD1 for D (5 bases). Trimming left V 0 bases short and J 4 bases short, with 12 bases between. CDR3 length: 15 residues. From germline, CDR1 is LNHDA and CDR2 SQIVND (reference sequence). The CDR3 here is CASSIDPGGVTEAFF. Here the CDR3 DNA reads TGTGCCAGTAGTATAGATCCGGGGGGGGTCACTGAAGCTTTCTTT.

The chain combines TRBV5-1 with TRBJ2-7, with 7 bases fitting TRBD1. The CDR3 sequence is 14 residues long. CDR1 SGHRS and CDR2 YFSETQ come from the germline V gene. With 2 bases clipped from V and 6 bases from J, the junction kept 8 bases outside the gene matches. The CDR3 reads CASSLQGMGAEQYF. The CDR3 DNA sequence: TGCGCCAGCAGCTTACAGGGGATGGGTGCCGAGCAGTACTTC.

CDR3 bases: TGTGCCAGCGAGGTAGCGGCACCCTACAATGAGCAGTTCTTC. This sequence encodes CASEVAAPYNEQFF. V usage is TRBV6-1 and J usage is TRBJ2-1; TRBD2 might be the D (6 bases). Trimming cost V 8 bases and J 2 bases, with 13 bases left between them. The CDR3 contains 14 residues. Per germline, CDR1 MNHNS and CDR2 SASEGT.

The chain is built from TRBV19 and TRBJ2-1, with 13 bases fitting TRBD2. Unmatched junction bases numbered 14, after V lost 6 bases and J lost 0 bases. The CDR3 has 20 residues. The germline V gene encodes CDR1 LNHDA and CDR2 SQIVND (reference sequence). CDR3 sequence (DNA): TGTGCCAGTAGCCTTTTACTAGCGGGAGGGCCACGATCCTCCTACAATGAGCAGTTCTTC. It translates to CASSLLLAGGPRSSYNEQFF.

In its sample, this clone was seen once. The chain joins TRBV5-8 to TRBJ1-2; 7 nucleotides agree with TRBD1. This CDR3 has 15 residues. The J segment lost 7 bases and the V segment lost 1 base, leaving 10 bases of the junction unmatched. Germline V gives CDR1 SGHTS, CDR2 YDEGEE. CDR3 in DNA: TGTGCCAGCAGCTTGACGACAGGGATTGTAGTTGGCTACACCTTC. Amino acid sequence: CASSLTTGIVVGYTF.

At least ten counts were recorded for this clone. The chain joins TRBV4-3 to TRBJ1-1; possible D gene TRBD1, 6 bases. V was shortened by 0 bases and J by 5 bases, with 13 bases between the two germline ends. The length of the CDR3 is 15 residues. CDR1 and CDR2 from the germline V gene are LGHNA and YSLEER. For the CDR3, the DNA is TGCGCCAGCAGCCAAGACACAGGGATGGGGACTGAAGCTTTCTTT. Translation gives CASSQDTGMGTEAFF.

CDR3 residues: CSASGTSGSSTGELFF. In DNA form, the CDR3 reads TGCAGCGCATCCGGGACTAGCGGGAGCTCGACCGGGGAGCTGTTTTTT. The V and J genes are TRBV29-1 and TRBJ2-2, with TRBD2 identical over 14 bases. With 7 bases clipped from V and 5 bases from J, the junction kept 9 bases outside the gene matches. Looked up from germline, CDR1 is SQVTM and CDR2 is ANQGSEA. The CDR3 covers 16 residues.